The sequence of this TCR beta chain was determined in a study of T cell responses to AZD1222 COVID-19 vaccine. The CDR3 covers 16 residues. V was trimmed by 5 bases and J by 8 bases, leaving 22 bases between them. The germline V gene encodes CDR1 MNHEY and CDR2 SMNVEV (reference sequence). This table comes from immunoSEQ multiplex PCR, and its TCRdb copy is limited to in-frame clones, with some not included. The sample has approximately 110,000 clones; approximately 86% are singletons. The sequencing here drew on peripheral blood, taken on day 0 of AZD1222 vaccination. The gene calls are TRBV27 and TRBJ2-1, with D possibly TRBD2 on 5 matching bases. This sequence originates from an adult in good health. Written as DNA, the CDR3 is TGTGCCAGCAGTAGCTTCCGGGTGTTTTCGCGGGATGAGCAGTTCTTC. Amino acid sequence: CASSSFRVFSRDEQFF.